What follows describes a single TCR beta chain. Its specificity is not known. These data are taken from a study of CD8 T cell repertoires and HIV-1 epitope variants. Overall study context: Twenty-five autologous and known Gag and Nef epitope variant peptides each stimulated T cells separately. The baseline condition was 1M T cells left uncultured.

Germline CDR1 is GTSNPN and CDR2 is SVGIG (reference sequence). V lost 1 base to trimming and J lost 13 bases, with 14 bases between them. CDR3 length: 12 residues. Whole-study results and caveats: Five clonotypes recognized Nef KF9, one HW9, none TAALDMSHF.

The method was immunoSEQ multiplex PCR; TCRdb's version includes in-frame clones alone and lacks a portion of them. Here the sample spans about 2,600 clones, almost 65% being singletons. The receptor was isolated from a male donor with HIV. Sequencing was performed on cultured CD8+ T cells derived from PBMCs. V and J are TRBV30 and TRBJ2-1, with D tentatively TRBD1 (6 bases). CDR3 loop: CAWSEGEQLQFF. The CDR3 DNA is TGTGCCTGGAGTGAGGGGGAACAGCTCCAGTTCTTC. The variable domain in full, completed from reference TRBV30 and TRBJ2-1, reads SQTIHQWPATLVQPVGSPLSLECTVEGTSNPNLYWYRQAAGRGLQLLFYSVGIGQISSEVPQNLSASRPQDRQFILSSKKLLLSDSGFYLCAWSEGEQLQFFGPGTRLTVL.